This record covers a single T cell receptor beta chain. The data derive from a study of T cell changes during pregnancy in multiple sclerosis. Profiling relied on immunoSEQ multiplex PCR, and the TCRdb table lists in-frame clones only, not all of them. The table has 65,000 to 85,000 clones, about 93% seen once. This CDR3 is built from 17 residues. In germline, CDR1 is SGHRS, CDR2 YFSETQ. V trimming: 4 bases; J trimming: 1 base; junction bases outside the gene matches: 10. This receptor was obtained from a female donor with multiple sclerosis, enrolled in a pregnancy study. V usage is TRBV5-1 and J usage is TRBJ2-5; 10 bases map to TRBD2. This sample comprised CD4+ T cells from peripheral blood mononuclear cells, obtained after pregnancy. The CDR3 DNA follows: TGCGCCAGCAGCCCCCGTGGAGCGGGGGGGGGCCAAGAGACCCAGTACTTC. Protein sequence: CASSPRGAGGGQETQYF.